This TCR beta chain derives from a study of sequential checkpoint blockade in melanoma. V was shortened by 3 bases and J by 2 bases, with 11 bases between the two germline ends. Germline assignment: CDR1 MRHNA and CDR2 SNTAGT. The CDR3 extends over 14 amino acids. The protocol was immunoSEQ multiplex PCR, while the TCRdb copy is restricted to in-frame clones and leaves out a portion. The sample includes around 12,000 clones, about 77% seen only once; the top ten take about a tenth. This clone was detected only a few times. Described treatment: randomized to nivolumab then ipilimumab (arm A) or the reverse (arm B). Sorted cells were live CD3+CD8+, lacking CD19 and CD56, from PBMCs.

V gene TRBV6-4 combines with J gene TRBJ2-7; D may be TRBD2 (6 bases). The receptor was derived from a human donor with melanoma. This sample comprised CD8+ T cells sorted from blood (inferred from file names), obtained from a patient given nivolumab and ipilimumab in sequence. CDR3 sequence (DNA): TGTGCCAGCAGTGAGTTCCCGGGGGCCTACGAGCAGTACTTC. This gives the protein CASSEFPGAYEQYF.